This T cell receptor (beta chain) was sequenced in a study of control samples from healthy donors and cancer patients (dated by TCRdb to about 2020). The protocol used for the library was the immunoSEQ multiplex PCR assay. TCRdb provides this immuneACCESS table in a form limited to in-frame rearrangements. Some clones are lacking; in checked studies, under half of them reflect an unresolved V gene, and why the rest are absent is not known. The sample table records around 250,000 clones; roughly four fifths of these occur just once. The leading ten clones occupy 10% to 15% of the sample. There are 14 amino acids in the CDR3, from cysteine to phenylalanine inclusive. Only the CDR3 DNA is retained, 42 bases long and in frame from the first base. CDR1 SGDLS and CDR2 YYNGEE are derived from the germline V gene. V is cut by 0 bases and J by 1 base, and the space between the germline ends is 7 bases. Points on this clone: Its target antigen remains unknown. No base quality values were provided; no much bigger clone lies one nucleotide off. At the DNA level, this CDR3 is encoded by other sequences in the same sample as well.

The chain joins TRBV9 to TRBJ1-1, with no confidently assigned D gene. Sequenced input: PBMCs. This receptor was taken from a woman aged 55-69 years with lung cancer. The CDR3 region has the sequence CASSVGGENTEAFF. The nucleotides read TGTGCCAGCAGCGTAGGGGGAGAGAACACTGAAGCTTTCTTT. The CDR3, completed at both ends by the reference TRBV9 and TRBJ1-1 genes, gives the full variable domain DSGVTQTPKHLITATGQRVTLRCSPRSGDLSVYWYQQSLDQGLQFLIQYYNGEERAKGNILERFSAQQFPDLHSELNLSSLELGDSALYFCASSVGGENTEAFFGQGTRLTVV.